This T cell receptor (beta chain) was captured in a study of early T cells in non-severe SARS-CoV-2 infection. Separate cDNA molecules each had unique molecular identifiers attached to them. TCRdb processed the 5' RACE reads anew with MiXCR; each CDR3 protein has one entry. Of about 27,000 distinct CDR3 sequences in the sample, roughly 5.6% were seen once. This clonotype was seen at least ten times. Trimming stripped 3 bases from V and 2 bases from J, with 20 bases between. Germline CDR1 LGHNT, CDR2 FRNRAP. The CDR3 contains 18 residues. The clonotype comes from an adult who was a healthcare worker with PCR-confirmed SARS-CoV-2 infection or an uninfected control (not recorded which). The chain couples TRBV12-5 to TRBJ2-1; the D gene is possibly TRBD2 (5 bases). Sequencing was carried out using whole blood. The CDR3: CASGFAANSGKPYNEQFF. The CDR3 nucleotides read TGTGCTAGTGGTTTCGCGGCCAACAGCGGAAAGCCCTACAATGAGCAGTTCTTC.